These 13 T cell receptor beta chains share one sample of origin, sequenced in a study of PD-1 blockade in classical Hodgkin lymphoma. Sequencing used immunoSEQ multiplex PCR; TCRdb keeps in-frame clones, though not all of them. This table holds tens of thousands of clones, more than 70% found once. Relapse was seen in all patients after autologous stem cell transplantation, and brentuximab vedotin exposure was variable. Source: peripheral blood mononuclear cells (PBMCs), taken at baseline. These receptors were taken from a human donor with classical Hodgkin lymphoma.

This chain joins TRBV7-8 and TRBJ2-2, with 7 nucleotides matching TRBD1. The length of the CDR3 is 18 residues. Losses at the gene ends were 4 bases for V and 0 bases for J; bases not matched to a gene: 11. CDR1 is SGHVS and CDR2 is FQNEAQ in the germline V gene. This chain's CDR3 is CASSWFLGTAANTGELFF. CDR3 bases: TGTGCCAGCAGCTGGTTCCTTGGGACAGCCGCGAACACCGGGGAGCTGTTTTTT. The variable domain in full, completed from reference TRBV7-8 and TRBJ2-2, reads GAGVSQSPRYKVAKRGQDVALRCDPISGHVSLFWYQQALGQGPEFLTYFQNEAQLDKSGLPSDRFFAERPEGSVSTLKIQRTQQEDSAVYLCASSWFLGTAANTGELFFGEGSRLTVL.

V usage is TRBV5-6 and J usage is TRBJ2-2, with 15 positions matching TRBD2. The CDR3 totals 17 residues. Losses at the gene ends were 4 bases for V and 1 base for J; bases not matched to a gene: 2. CDR1 is SGHDT, CDR2 YYEEEE, per germline. The CDR3 loop reads CASSPGLAGGNTGELFF. The CDR3 nucleotides read TGTGCCAGCAGCCCGGGACTAGCGGGGGGGAACACCGGGGAGCTGTTTTTT. Together with reference TRBV5-6 and TRBJ2-2, the CDR3 gives the full variable domain: DAGVTQSPTHLIKTRGQQVTLRCSPKSGHDTVSWYQQALGQGPQFIFQYYEEEERQRGNFPDRFSGHQFPNYSSELNVNALLLGDSALYLCASSPGLAGGNTGELFFGEGSRLTVL.

The chain joins TRBV5-1 to TRBJ2-3, with D possibly being TRBD1 or TRBD2 (6 bases each). There are 15 residues in the CDR3. V lost 3 bases, J lost 0 bases, and 11 bases lay in between. Germline V gives CDR1 SGHRS, CDR2 YFSETQ. CDR3 residues: CASSSGGASTDTQYF. The CDR3 region has the DNA TGCGCCAGCAGCTCCGGGGGCGCTAGCACAGATACGCAGTATTTT.

The rearrangement links TRBV25-1 to TRBJ1-1; 8 bases are shared with TRBD1. Germline loops: CDR1 MGHDK, CDR2 SYGVNS. Losses at the gene ends were 4 bases for V and 0 bases for J; bases not matched to a gene: 4. This CDR3 has 15 amino acids. The CDR3 nucleotides read TGTGCCAGCAGTGTCGGACAGGGCTTGAACACTGAAGCTTTCTTT. It specifies CASSVGQGLNTEAFF. The complete variable domain, with remaining parts taken from reference TRBV25-1 and TRBJ1-1, reads EADIYQTPRYLVIGTGKKITLECSQTMGHDKMYWYQQDPGMELHLIHYSYGVNSTEKGDLSSESTVSRIRTEHFPLTLESARPSHTSQYLCASSVGQGLNTEAFFGQGTRLTVV.

The chain couples TRBV7-2 to TRBJ2-7, with D maybe TRBD2 (7 bases). Deletions cut 5 bases from V and 1 base from J, with 18 bases between. CDR1 and CDR2 (germline): SGHTA, FQGNSA. This CDR3 has 16 amino acids. DNA for the CDR3: TGTGCCAGCAGCCCCAGAGGAGGGGGGGTTTCCTACGAGCAGTACTTC. This encodes CASSPRGGGVSYEQYF.

The chain combines TRBV11-2 with TRBJ2-7, with 13 positions matching TRBD2. The CDR3 runs 16 residues. V shed 1 base and J 3 bases; nucleotides not matched to a gene: 3. Per germline, CDR1 SGHAT and CDR2 FQNNGV. The CDR3 region is CASSLGTSGGLYEQYF. DNA of the CDR3: TGTGCCAGCAGCTTAGGGACTAGCGGGGGCCTCTACGAGCAGTACTTC.

This sequence joins TRBV4-3 and TRBJ2-7; 8 bases are shared with TRBD1. J was trimmed by 8 bases and V by 4 bases; bases with no gene match: 19. CDR1 is LGHNA and CDR2 is YSLEER in the germline V gene. There are 17 residues in the CDR3. CDR3 nucleotides: TGCGCCAGCAGCCTAGGAGGTCCTTCCGGACAGGGCCCCAAGCAGTACTTC. Protein product: CASSLGGPSGQGPKQYF.

V gene TRBV5-1 combines with J gene TRBJ2-5, with D unclear. Germline V lookup: CDR1 SGHRS, CDR2 YFSETQ. The CDR3 totals 14 residues. V shed 0 bases and J shed 2 bases, with 8 bases lying between them. CDR3 sequence: CASSLDQIQETQYF. DNA for the CDR3: TGCGCCAGCAGCTTGGACCAAATACAAGAGACCCAGTACTTC. Full variable domain (remainder filled in from reference TRBV5-1 and TRBJ2-5): KAGVTQTPRYLIKTRGQQVTLSCSPISGHRSVSWYQQTPGQGLQFLFEYFSETQRNKGNFPGRFSGRQFSNSRSEMNVSTLELGDSALYLCASSLDQIQETQYFGPGTRLLVL.

About this clone: Other nucleotide sequences from this sample produce the same CDR3. This rearrangement joins TRBV7-9 to TRBJ1-4; D ambiguous. Germline CDR1 SEHNR, CDR2 FQNEAQ (reference sequence). The CDR3 is 15 amino acids. The V end lost 4 bases, the J end lost 1 base, and 10 bases lay between the germline ends. In nucleotides, the CDR3 is TGTGCCAGCAGCTCAAGAGGCGGAACTAATGAAAAACTGTTTTTT. It codes for CASSSRGGTNEKLFF.

This clone turned up a few times. This chain joins TRBV7-2 and TRBJ2-1; D may correspond to TRBD1 or TRBD2 (5 bases each). Germline V lookup: CDR1 SGHTA, CDR2 FQGNSA. The CDR3 is made up of 13 amino acids. V was trimmed by 7 bases and J by 9 bases, leaving 16 bases between them. The CDR3 bases are TGTGCCAGCACCTACGGGACGTCGGGTGAGCAGTTCTTC. Translated, it gives CASTYGTSGEQFF.

The J gene is TRBJ2-3, the V gene TRBV9; D gene uncertain. Germline V gives CDR1 SGDLS, CDR2 YYNGEE. The CDR3 is 13 amino acids. Trimming took off 4 bases at V and 2 bases at J, with 8 bases between the two ends. The CDR3 loop reads CASSPFDTDTQYF. The CDR3 region has the DNA TGTGCCAGCAGCCCGTTCGACACAGATACGCAGTATTTT.

This chain links TRBV16 with TRBJ1-1; the D is unclear. From germline, CDR1 is KGHSY and CDR2 FQNENV. The CDR3 contains 13 residues. V was shortened by 5 bases and J by 0 bases, with 7 bases between the two germline ends. CDR3 residues: CASSLVLNTEAFF. The DNA for the CDR3 is TGTGCCAGCAGCTTGGTCCTGAACACTGAAGCTTTCTTT.

This chain links TRBV11-2 with TRBJ2-7; D unresolved. This CDR3 is 15 amino acids long. Germline lookup yields CDR1 SGHAT and CDR2 FQNNGV. V gave up 0 bases and J gave up 5 bases, with 14 bases separating them. In DNA form, the CDR3 reads TGTGCCAGCAGCTTAGATGGGCAGCCTTTTAACGAGCAGTACTTC. It is translated as CASSLDGQPFNEQYF.